This TCR beta chain was recovered during a study of CD8 T cell repertoires and HIV-1 epitope variants. Profiled with immunoSEQ multiplex PCR; TCRdb holds only in-frame clones, not every one. The table records 2,500 to 4,000 clones, roughly 63% of them present only once. CDR3 length: 15 residues. Losses at the gene ends were 3 bases for V and 8 bases for J; bases not matched to a gene: 6. Germline CDR1 is SGHRS and CDR2 is YFSETQ. As concerns this clone: What it binds is unknown.

Sequencing input: cultured CD8+ T cells derived from PBMCs. This clonotype was obtained from a male donor with HIV. The V gene is TRBV5-1, the J gene TRBJ2-1, with 12 bases that match TRBD2. The DNA of the CDR3 is TGCGCCAGCAGCTGGACTAGCGGGAAGGTTGATGAGCAGTTCTTC. This sequence encodes CASSWTSGKVDEQFF.